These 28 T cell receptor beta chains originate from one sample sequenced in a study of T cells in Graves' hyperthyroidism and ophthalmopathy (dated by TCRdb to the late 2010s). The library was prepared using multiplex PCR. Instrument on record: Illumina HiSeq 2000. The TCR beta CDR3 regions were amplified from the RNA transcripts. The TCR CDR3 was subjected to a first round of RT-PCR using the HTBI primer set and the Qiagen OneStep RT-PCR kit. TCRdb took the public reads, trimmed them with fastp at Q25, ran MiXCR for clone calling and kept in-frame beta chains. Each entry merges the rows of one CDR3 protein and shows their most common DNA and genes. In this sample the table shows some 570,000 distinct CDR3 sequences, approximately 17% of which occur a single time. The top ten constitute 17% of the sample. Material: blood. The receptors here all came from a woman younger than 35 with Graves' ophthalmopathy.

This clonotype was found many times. CDR3 residues: CASSPQGGQPQHF. The CDR3 DNA follows: TGTGCCAGCAGTCCTCAGGGAGGCCAGCCCCAGCATTTT. V is TRBV28 and J is TRBJ1-5, with D possibly TRBD1 on 5 matching bases. Trimming stripped 5 bases from V and 7 bases from J, with 12 bases between. This CDR3 contains 13 residues. Germline V lookup: CDR1 MDHEN, CDR2 SYDVKM.

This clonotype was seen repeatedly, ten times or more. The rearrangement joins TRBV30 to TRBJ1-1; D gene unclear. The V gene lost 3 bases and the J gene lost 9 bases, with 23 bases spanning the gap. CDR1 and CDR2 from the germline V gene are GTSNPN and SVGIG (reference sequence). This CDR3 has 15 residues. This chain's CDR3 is CAWSPPGPSIGQAFF. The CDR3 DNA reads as TGTGCCTGGAGCCCCCCCGGACCCAGCATAGGACAAGCTTTCTTT.

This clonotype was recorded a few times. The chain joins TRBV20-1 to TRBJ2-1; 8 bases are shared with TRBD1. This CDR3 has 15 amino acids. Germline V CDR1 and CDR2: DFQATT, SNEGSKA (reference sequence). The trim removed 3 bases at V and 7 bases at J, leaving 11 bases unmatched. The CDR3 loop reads CSASAGRGLGNEQFF. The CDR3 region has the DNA TGCAGTGCTAGCGCCGGCAGGGGGCTAGGTAATGAGCAGTTCTTC.

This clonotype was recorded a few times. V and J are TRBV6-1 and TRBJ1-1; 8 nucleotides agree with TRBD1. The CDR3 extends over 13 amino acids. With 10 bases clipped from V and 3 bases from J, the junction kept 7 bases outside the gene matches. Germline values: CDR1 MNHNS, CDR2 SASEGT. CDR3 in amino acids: CATHRGKDTEAFF. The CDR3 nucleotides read TGTGCCACCCACAGGGGGAAAGACACTGAAGCTTTCTTT.

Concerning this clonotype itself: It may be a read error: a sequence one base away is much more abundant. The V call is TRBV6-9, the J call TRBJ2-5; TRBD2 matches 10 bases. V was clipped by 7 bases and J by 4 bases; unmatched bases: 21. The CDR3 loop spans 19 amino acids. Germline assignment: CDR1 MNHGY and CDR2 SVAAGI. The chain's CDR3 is CASNYPPAGGPLPRETQYF. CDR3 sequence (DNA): TGTGCCAGCAATTACCCACCAGCGGGAGGGCCCCTACCGCGAGAGACCCAGTACTTC.

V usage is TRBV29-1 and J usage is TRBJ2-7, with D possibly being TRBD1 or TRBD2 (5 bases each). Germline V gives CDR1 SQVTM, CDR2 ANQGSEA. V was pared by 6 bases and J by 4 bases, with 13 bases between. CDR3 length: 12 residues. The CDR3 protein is CSVRGPQYEQYF. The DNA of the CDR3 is TGCAGCGTCCGGGGACCCCAGTACGAGCAGTACTTC.

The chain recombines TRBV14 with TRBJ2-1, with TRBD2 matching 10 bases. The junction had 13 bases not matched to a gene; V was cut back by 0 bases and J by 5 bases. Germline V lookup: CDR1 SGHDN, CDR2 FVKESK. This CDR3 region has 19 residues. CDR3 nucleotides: TGTGCCAGCAGCCAAGATCCCCGGACTAGCGGACACTCGAACAATGAGCAGTTCTTC. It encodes CASSQDPRTSGHSNNEQFF. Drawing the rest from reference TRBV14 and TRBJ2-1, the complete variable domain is EAGVTQFPSHSVIEKGQTVTLRCDPISGHDNLYWYRRVMGKEIKFLLHFVKESKQDESGMPNNRFLAERTGGTYSTLKVQPAELEDSGVYFCASSQDPRTSGHSNNEQFFGPGTRLTVL.

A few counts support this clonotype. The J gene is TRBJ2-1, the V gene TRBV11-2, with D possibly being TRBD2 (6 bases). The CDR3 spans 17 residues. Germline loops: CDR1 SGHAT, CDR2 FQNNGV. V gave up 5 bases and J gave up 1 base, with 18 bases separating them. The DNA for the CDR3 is TGTGCCAGCAGCCAGGGACTTTTCTTTGGGTCCTACAATGAGCAGTTCTTC. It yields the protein CASSQGLFFGSYNEQFF.

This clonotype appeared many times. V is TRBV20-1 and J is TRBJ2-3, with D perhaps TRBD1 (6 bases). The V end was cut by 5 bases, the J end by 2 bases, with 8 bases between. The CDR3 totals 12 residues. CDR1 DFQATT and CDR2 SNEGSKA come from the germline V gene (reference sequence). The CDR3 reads CSAGGFTDTQYF. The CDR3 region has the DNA TGCAGTGCTGGGGGCTTCACAGATACGCAGTATTTT.

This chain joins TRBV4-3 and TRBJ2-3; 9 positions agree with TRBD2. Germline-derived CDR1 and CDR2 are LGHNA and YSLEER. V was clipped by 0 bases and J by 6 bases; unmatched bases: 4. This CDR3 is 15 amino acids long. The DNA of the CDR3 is TGCGCCAGCAGCCAAGAGGGACTAGCAGGTGATACGCAGTATTTT. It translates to CASSQEGLAGDTQYF.

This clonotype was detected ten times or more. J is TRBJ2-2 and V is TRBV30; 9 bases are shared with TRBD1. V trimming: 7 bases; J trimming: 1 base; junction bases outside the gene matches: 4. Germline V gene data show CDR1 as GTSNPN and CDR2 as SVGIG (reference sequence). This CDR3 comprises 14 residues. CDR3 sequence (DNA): TGTGCCTCAGACAGGGGGAGGAACACCGGGGAGCTGTTTTTT. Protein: CASDRGRNTGELFF.

CDR3 in amino acids: CASSEGLPLETQYF. The CDR3 nucleotides are TGTGCCAGCAGTGAGGGTCTTCCATTAGAGACCCAGTACTTC. The rearrangement joins TRBV6-1 to TRBJ2-5; D not resolved. The V gene lost 3 bases and the J gene lost 4 bases, with 12 bases spanning the gap. CDR3 length: 14 residues. Germline V gene data show CDR1 as MNHNS and CDR2 as SASEGT.

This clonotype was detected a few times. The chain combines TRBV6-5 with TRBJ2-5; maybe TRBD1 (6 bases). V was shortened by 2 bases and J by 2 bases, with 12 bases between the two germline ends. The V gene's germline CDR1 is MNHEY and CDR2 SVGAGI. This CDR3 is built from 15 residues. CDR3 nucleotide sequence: TGTGCCAGCAGTTACCGAACAGGGTTACAAGAGACCCAGTACTTC. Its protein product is CASSYRTGLQETQYF.

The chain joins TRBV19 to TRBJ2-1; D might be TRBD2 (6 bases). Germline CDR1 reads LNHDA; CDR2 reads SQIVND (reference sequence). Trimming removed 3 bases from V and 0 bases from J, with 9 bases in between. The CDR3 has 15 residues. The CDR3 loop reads CASSMGGVSYNEQFF. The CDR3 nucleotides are TGTGCCAGTAGTATGGGGGGTGTCTCCTACAATGAGCAGTTCTTC.

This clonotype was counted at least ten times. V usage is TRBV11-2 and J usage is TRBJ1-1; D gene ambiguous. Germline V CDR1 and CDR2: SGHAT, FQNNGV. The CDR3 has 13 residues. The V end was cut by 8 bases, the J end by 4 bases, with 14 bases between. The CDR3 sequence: CASSVDGGTEAFF. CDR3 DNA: TGTGCCAGCTCGGTAGATGGCGGCACTGAAGCTTTCTTT.

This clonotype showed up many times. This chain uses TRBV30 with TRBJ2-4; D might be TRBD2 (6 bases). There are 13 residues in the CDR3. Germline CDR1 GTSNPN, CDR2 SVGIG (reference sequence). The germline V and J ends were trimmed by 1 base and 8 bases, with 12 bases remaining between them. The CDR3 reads CAWSDGDSYIQYF. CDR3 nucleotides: TGTGCCTGGAGTGATGGGGACTCCTACATTCAGTACTTC.

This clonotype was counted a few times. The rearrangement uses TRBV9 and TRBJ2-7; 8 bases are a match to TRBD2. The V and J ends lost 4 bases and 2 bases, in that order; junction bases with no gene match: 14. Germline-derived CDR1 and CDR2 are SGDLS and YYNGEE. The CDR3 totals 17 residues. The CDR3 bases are TGTGCCAGCAGCCCTCGGGAGGGGGGGGGGAGGGCCTACGAGCAGTACTTC. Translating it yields CASSPREGGGRAYEQYF.

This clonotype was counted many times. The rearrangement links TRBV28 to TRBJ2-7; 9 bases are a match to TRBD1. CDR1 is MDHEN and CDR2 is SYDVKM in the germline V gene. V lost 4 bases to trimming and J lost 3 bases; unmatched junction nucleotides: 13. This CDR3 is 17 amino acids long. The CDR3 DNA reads TGTGCCAGCAGTTCCACTCCGCGGGACAGGGAAAGCTACGAGCAGTACTTC. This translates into CASSSTPRDRESYEQYF.

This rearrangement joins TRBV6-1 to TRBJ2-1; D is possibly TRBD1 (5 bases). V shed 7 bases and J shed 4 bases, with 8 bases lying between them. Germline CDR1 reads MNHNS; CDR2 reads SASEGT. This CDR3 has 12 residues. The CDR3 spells CASKTAYNEQFF. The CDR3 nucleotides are TGTGCCAGCAAGACAGCGTACAATGAGCAGTTCTTC.

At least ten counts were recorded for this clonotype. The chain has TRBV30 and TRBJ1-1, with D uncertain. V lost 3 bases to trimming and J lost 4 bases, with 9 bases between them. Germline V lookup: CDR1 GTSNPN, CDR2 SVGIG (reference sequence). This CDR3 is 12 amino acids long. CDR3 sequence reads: CAWSDSGTEAFF. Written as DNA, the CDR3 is TGTGCCTGGAGCGATAGTGGCACTGAAGCTTTCTTT.

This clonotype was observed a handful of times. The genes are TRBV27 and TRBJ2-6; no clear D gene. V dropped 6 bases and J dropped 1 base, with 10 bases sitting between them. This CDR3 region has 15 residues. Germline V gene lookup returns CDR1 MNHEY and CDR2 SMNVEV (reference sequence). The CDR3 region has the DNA TGTGCCAGCAGCCGAGTTCGGTCTGGGGCCAACGTCCTGACTTTC. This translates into CASSRVRSGANVLTF.

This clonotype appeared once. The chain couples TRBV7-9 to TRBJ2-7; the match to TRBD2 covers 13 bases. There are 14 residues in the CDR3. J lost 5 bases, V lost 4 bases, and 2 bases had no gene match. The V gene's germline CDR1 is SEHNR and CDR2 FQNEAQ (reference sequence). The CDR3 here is CASSSGTSGDEQYF. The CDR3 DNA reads TGTGCCAGCAGCTCAGGGACTAGCGGGGACGAGCAGTACTTC.

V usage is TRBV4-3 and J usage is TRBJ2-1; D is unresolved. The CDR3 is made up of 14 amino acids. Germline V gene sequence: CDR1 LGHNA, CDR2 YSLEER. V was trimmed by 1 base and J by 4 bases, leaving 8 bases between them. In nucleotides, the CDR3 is TGCGCCAGCAGCCAAGCGTTAATATACAATGAGCAGTTCTTC. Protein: CASSQALIYNEQFF.

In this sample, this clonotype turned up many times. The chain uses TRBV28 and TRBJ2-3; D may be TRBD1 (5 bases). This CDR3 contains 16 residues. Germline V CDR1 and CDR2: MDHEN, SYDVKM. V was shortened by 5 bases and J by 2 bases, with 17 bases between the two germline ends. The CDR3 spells CASSAPAGLATDTQYF. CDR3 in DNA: TGTGCCAGCAGTGCCCCCGCAGGGTTGGCCACAGATACGCAGTATTTT.

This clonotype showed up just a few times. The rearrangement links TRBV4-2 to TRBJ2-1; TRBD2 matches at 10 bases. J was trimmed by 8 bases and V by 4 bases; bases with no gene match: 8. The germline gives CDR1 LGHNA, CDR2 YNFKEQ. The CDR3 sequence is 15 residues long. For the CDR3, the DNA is TGTGCCAGCAGCCTCCTAGCGGGAGTAGGGCATGAGCAGTTCTTC. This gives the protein CASSLLAGVGHEQFF.

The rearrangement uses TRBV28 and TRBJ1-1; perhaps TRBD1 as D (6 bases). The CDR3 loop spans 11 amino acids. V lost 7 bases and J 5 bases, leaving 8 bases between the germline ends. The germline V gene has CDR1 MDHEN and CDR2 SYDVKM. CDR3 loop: CASNTGTEAFF. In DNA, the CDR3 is TGTGCCAGCAACACAGGGACTGAAGCTTTCTTT.

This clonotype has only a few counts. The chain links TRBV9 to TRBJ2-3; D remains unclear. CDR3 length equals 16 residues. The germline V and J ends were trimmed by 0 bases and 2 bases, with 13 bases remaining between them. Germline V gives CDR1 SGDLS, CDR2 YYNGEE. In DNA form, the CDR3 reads TGTGCCAGCAGCGTAGCTGGTGGTCCAATCACAGATACGCAGTATTTT. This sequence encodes CASSVAGGPITDTQYF.

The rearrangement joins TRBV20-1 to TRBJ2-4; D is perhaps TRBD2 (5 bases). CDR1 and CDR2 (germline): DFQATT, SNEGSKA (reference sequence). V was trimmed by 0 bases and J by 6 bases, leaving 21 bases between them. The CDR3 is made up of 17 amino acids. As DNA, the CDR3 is TGCAGTGCTAGAGATCTTGTGTCGGGGTTTCGGGTAAACATTCAGTACTTC. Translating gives CSARDLVSGFRVNIQYF.